This TCR beta chain was identified during a study of cytomegalovirus exposure and HLA in healthy donors. The ends lost 3 bases at V and 6 bases at J; junction bases unmatched: 3. CDR3 length: 14 amino acids. Germline CDR1 and CDR2: SNHLY and FYNNEI. Primers: 60 Vbeta forward and 13 Jbeta reverse. The method was immunoSEQ multiplex PCR; TCRdb's version includes in-frame clones alone and lacks a portion of them. Here the sample spans fewer than 85,000 clones, approximately 74% being singletons. Sequencing was carried out using PBMCs. This chain connects TRBV2 to TRBJ2-1; 9 bases are a match to TRBD2. The sequence derives from a middle-aged man in good health and CMV-seropositive. The CDR3 DNA reads TGTGCCAGCAGTGAGTTAGCGGGAGTCAATGAGCAGTTCTTC. It is translated as CASSELAGVNEQFF.